This TCR beta chain originates from a study of blood T cell repertoires in COVID-19. The overall study: The cDNA or gDNA used as material had been derived from T cells, B-cell-depleted T cells, or PBMCs.

Authors' data handling: Amplification of reference gene primers was used by the study to estimate nucleated cell counts. Assay: immunoSEQ multiplex PCR; the TCRdb copy retains only in-frame clones and omits some. V and J calls and clone size are given by that table; D and trimming were obtained from the DNA. Among hundreds of thousands of clones listed, around 89% were seen once. Sequences were obtained from PBMCs or T cells enriched from blood (not recorded which). This receptor was obtained from a woman in her thirties or forties who had recovered from COVID-19.

The CDR3 DNA reads as TGTGCCAGCAGCTTGGTGGGACTAGCGGGGGGCCTCTTCCCAGATACGCAGTATTTT. Translating gives CASSLVGLAGGLFPDTQYF. The chain employs TRBV5-4 and TRBJ2-3; 15 bases align to TRBD2. CDR1 and CDR2 (germline): SGHNT, YYREEE (reference sequence). Trimming took 0 bases from V and 4 from J; bases not matched to a gene: 9. This CDR3 region has 19 residues.